Each of the 23 T cell receptor beta chains below was sequenced from the same sample in a study of T cells expressing NK-cell markers. TCRdb reprocessed the 5' RACE reads and reports one entry per CDR3 protein, with no DNA. Recorded for this sample: about 160,000 distinct CDR3 sequences. Sequencing was performed on blood T cells: a sorted CD56 or NKG2C T cell subset, CD4+ or CD8+ T cells, or bulk PBMC T cells (not recorded which). The receptors were gathered from a man aged 18-69 years in good health.

The J gene is TRBJ2-3, the V gene TRBV28; the D call of TRBD2 rests on TCRdb alone, since no DNA is present to check it. Per the germline V gene, CDR1 is MDHEN and CDR2 is SYDVKM. This CDR3 spans 19 amino acids. CDR3 loop: CASRLGLAGGSKDTDTQYF.

V and J are TRBV7-2 and TRBJ2-7; no DNA is available, so the TRBD1 call from TCRdb remains unchecked. This CDR3 is built from 14 residues. CDR1 is SGHTA, CDR2 FQGNSA, per germline. CDR3 sequence reads: CASSQGGATYEQYF.

This chain connects TRBV2 to TRBJ2-4. The CDR3 is made up of 13 amino acids. Per the germline V gene, CDR1 is SNHLY and CDR2 is FYNNEI. CDR3 loop: CASTRRDRNIQYF.

The CDR3 sequence is CASSPRHTGSPPNTEAFF. The chain joins TRBV21-1 to TRBJ1-1; the TRBD1 assignment by TCRdb is unverifiable without DNA. TRBV21-1 is termed a pseudogene. This CDR3 is 18 amino acids long.

The gene calls are TRBV12-3 or TRBV12-4 and TRBJ2-1; TCRdb picks TRBD1, but there is no DNA to check that call. The CDR3 has 14 amino acids. CDR3: CASTTGGPENEQFF.

The rearrangement joins TRBV2 to TRBJ2-1; TCRdb indicates TRBD1, and absent DNA this call remains unverified. The length of the CDR3 is 16 residues. CDR1 is SNHLY, CDR2 FYNNEI, per germline. Here the CDR3 reads CASSPTGDNSYNEQFF.

The chain is built from TRBV2 and TRBJ2-7; TCRdb's D gene call, TRBD2, goes unchecked for lack of DNA. Germline V CDR1 and CDR2: SNHLY, FYNNEI. This CDR3 spans 14 amino acids. The CDR3 reads CASPGSVAAGEQYF.

The genes are TRBV7-9 and TRBJ2-1; there is no DNA to check the TCRdb D call of TRBD2. The CDR3 covers 16 residues. The germline CDR1 and CDR2 sequences are SEHNR and FQNEAQ (reference sequence). CDR3 region: CASTPPGLDSYNEQFF.

The rearrangement links TRBV4-2 to TRBJ1-2; TCRdb proposes TRBD1, but this gene call is untestable without DNA. Germline V gene data show CDR1 as LGHNA and CDR2 as YNFKEQ. The CDR3 extends over 15 amino acids. The chain's CDR3 is CASSPGQLHNYGYTF.

The V gene is TRBV7-9, the J gene TRBJ2-1; TCRdb picks TRBD2, but there is no DNA to check that call. The CDR3 spans 17 residues. In germline, CDR1 is SEHNR, CDR2 FQNEAQ (reference sequence). The CDR3 spells CASSARSGLAGNNEQFF.

The chain employs TRBV6-1 and TRBJ2-1; lacking DNA, the TRBD1 call made by TCRdb goes unchecked. Germline lookup yields CDR1 MNHNS and CDR2 SASEGT. CDR3 length: 14 residues. The CDR3 protein is CASSETGGVYEQFF.

The CDR3 here is CSVSGGTVNYYGYTF. The rearrangement links TRBV29-1 to TRBJ1-2; the TCRdb call, TRBD1, lacks DNA for checking. Germline loops: CDR1 SQVTM, CDR2 ANQGSEA. The CDR3 is 15 residues long.

The chain employs TRBV7-9 and TRBJ2-1. The CDR3 runs to 12 residues. Germline V gene data show CDR1 as SEHNR and CDR2 as FQNEAQ (reference sequence). CDR3 loop: CASSLSPWEQFF. The whole variable domain, filled in from reference TRBV7-9 and TRBJ2-1, reads DTGVSQNPRHKITKRGQNVTFRCDPISEHNRLYWYRQTLGQGPEFLTYFQNEAQLEKSRLLSDRFSAERPKGSFSTLEIQRTEQGDSAMYLCASSLSPWEQFFGPGTRLTVL.

The chain employs TRBV12-3 or TRBV12-4 and TRBJ2-1; TCRdb's assignment of TRBD2 cannot be checked, as there is no DNA. The CDR3 consists of 15 residues. CDR3 protein: CASSYNPRWGNEQFF.

The V call is TRBV6-5, the J call TRBJ1-2. The germline CDR1 and CDR2 sequences are MNHEY and SVGAGI. This CDR3 comprises 11 residues. CDR3 in amino acids: CAVLYNYGYTF.

J is TRBJ2-7 and V is TRBV3-1; the D call from TCRdb, TRBD1, cannot be confirmed without DNA. Germline V gene sequence: CDR1 LGHDT, CDR2 YNNKEL (reference sequence). There are 14 residues in the CDR3. CDR3 in amino acids: CASSQSRGPEEQYF.

This chain uses TRBV24-1 with TRBJ1-5; TCRdb reports TRBD1, a call that lacks DNA to check it against. CDR3 size: 14 residues. CDR1 and CDR2 (germline): KGHDR, SFDVKD. Here the CDR3 reads CATSVARDHGPQHF.

The genes are TRBV7-9 and TRBJ2-7. The CDR3 extends over 12 amino acids. Germline-derived CDR1 and CDR2 are SEHNR and FQNEAQ (reference sequence). CDR3 region: CASSLVSGEQYF.

Here the CDR3 reads CASSVGRGNQPQHF. J is TRBJ1-5 and V is TRBV11-2. In germline, CDR1 is SGHAT, CDR2 FQNNGV. There are 14 residues in the CDR3.

J is TRBJ2-6 and V is TRBV5-1; there is no DNA to check the TCRdb D call of TRBD2. This CDR3 comprises 15 residues. CDR1 is SGHRS, CDR2 YFSETQ, per germline. The CDR3 is CASKSSLSGANVLTF.

This chain's CDR3 is CATRDGSSYNEQFF. V is TRBV15 and J is TRBJ2-1; without DNA, the TCRdb call of TRBD1 cannot be checked. The CDR3 consists of 14 residues. Germline loops: CDR1 LNHNV, CDR2 YYDKDF (reference sequence).

The gene calls are TRBV5-1 and TRBJ1-4; with no DNA, the TCRdb D assignment of TRBD1 cannot be verified. This CDR3 comprises 16 residues. Germline assignment: CDR1 SGHRS and CDR2 YFSETQ. Here the CDR3 reads CASSRTVSGVNEKLFF.

The chain has TRBV7-6 and TRBJ2-3; TCRdb selects TRBD1, and the lack of DNA leaves this call unchecked. Per germline, CDR1 SGHVS and CDR2 FNYEAQ. This CDR3 is 17 amino acids long. The CDR3 is CASSLAWGLSGTDTQYF.